This T cell receptor beta chain derives from a study of blood T cell repertoires in COVID-19. Study summary: T cells, B-cell-depleted T cells, or PBMCs supplied cDNA or gDNA.

Repertoires were generated with immunoSEQ multiplex PCR, while TCRdb's copy carries only in-frame clones and drops some. The data contain tens of thousands of clones, about 90% of them singletons. Unmatched junction bases numbered 13, after V lost 10 bases and J lost 1 base. The CDR3 runs 16 residues. Germline V gene data show CDR1 as LNHDA and CDR2 as SQIVND (reference sequence). The V call is TRBV19, the J call TRBJ1-1, with 9 bases lining up with TRBD1. The receptor comes from an elderly man in a cohort sampled during active COVID-19. The sequencing sample was made of peripheral blood. In DNA, the CDR3 is TGTGCCACCCGAACAGGGGGCCTCATCGGGAACACTGAAGCTTTCTTT. It translates to CATRTGGLIGNTEAFF. Based on the CDR3 plus reference TRBV19 and TRBJ1-1, the full variable domain is DGGITQSPKYLFRKEGQNVTLSCEQNLNHDAMYWYRQDPGQGLRLIYYSQIVNDFQKGDIAEGYSVSREKKESFPLTVTSAQKNPTAFYLCATRTGGLIGNTEAFFGQGTRLTVV.